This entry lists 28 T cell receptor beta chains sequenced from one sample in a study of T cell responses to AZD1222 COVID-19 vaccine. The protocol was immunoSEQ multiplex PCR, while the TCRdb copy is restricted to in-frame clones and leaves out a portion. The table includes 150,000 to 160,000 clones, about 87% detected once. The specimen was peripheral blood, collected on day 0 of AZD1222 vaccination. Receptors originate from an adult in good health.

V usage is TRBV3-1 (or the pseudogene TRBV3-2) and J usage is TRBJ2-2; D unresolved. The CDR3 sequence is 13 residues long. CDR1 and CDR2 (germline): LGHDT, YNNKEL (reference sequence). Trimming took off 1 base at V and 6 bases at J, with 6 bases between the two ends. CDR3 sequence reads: CASSQGPPGELFF. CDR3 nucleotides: TGTGCCAGCAGCCAAGGCCCCCCCGGGGAGCTGTTTTTT.

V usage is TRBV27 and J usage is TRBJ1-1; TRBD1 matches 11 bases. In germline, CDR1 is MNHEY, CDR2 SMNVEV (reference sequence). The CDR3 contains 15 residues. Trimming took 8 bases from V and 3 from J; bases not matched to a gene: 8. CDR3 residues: CASRRTGGRDTEAFF. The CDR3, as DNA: TGTGCCAGCCGTCGGACAGGGGGCAGAGACACTGAAGCTTTCTTT.

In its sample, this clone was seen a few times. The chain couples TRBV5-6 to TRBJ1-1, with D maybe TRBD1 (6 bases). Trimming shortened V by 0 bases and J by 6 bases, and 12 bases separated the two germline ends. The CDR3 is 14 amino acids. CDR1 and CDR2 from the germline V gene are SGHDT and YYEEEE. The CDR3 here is CASSLAGDPSEAFF. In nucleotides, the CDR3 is TGTGCCAGCAGCTTGGCAGGGGACCCCTCTGAAGCTTTCTTT.

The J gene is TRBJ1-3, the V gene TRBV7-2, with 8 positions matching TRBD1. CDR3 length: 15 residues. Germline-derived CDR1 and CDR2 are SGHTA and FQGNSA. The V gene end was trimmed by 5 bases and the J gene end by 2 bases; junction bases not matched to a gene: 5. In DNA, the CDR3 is TGTGCCAGCAGCACCAGGACAGGGCCTGGAAACACCATATATTTT. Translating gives CASSTRTGPGNTIYF. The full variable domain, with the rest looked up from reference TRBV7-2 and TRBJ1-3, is GAGVSQSPSNKVTEKGKDVELRCDPISGHTALYWYRQSLGQGLEFLIYFQGNSAPDKSGLPSDRFSAERTGGSVSTLTIQRTQQEDSAVYLCASSTRTGPGNTIYFGEGSWLTVV.

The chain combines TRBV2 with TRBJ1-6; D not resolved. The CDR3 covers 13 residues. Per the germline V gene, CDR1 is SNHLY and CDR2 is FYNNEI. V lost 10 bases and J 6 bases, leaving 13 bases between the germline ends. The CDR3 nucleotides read TGTGCCACCGGGGTCAATTTTAATTCACCCCTCCACTTT. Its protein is CATGVNFNSPLHF.

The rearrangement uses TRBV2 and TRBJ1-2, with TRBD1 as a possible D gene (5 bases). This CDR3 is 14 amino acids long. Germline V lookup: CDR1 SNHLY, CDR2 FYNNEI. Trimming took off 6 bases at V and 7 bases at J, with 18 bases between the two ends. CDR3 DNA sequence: TGTGCCAGCAGAGAACAGGCTTATAATAGTGGCTACACCTTC. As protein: CASREQAYNSGYTF.

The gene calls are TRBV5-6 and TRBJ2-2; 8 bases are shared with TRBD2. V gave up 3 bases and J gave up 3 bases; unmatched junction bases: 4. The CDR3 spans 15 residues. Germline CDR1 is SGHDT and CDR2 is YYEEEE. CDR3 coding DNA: TGTGCCAGCAGCTCCGGGACTAGAGACACCGGGGAGCTGTTTTTT. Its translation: CASSSGTRDTGELFF.

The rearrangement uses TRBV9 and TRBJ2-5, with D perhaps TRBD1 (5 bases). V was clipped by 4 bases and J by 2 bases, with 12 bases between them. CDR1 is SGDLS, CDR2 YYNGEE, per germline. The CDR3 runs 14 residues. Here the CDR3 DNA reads TGTGCCAGCAGCCCCACAGGTATACAAGAGACCCAGTACTTC. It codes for CASSPTGIQETQYF.

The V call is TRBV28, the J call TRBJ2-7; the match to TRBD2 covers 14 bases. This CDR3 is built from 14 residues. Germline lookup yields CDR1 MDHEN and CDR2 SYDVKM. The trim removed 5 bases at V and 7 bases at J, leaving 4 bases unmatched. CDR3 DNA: TGTGCCAGCAGTCCGACTAGCGGGGGGGAAGAGCAGTACTTC. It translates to CASSPTSGGEEQYF.

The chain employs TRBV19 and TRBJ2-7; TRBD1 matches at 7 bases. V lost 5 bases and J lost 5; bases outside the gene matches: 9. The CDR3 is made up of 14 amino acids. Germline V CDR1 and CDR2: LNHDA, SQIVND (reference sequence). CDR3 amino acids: CASSSGTADNEQYF. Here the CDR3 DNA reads TGTGCCAGTAGTTCCGGGACAGCCGACAACGAGCAGTACTTC.

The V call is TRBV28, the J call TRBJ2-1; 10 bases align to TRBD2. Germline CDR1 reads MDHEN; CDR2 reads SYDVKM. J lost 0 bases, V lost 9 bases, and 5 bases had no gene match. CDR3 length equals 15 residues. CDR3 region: CASWERGGSYNEQFF. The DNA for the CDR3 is TGTGCCAGTTGGGAGCGGGGGGGCTCCTACAATGAGCAGTTCTTC.

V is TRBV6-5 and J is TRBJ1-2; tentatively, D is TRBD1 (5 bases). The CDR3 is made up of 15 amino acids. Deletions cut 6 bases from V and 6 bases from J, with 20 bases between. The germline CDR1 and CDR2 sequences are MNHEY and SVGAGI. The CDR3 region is CASRTEGPPWNGYTF. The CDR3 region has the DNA TGTGCCAGCAGGACGGAGGGGCCACCTTGGAATGGCTACACCTTC.

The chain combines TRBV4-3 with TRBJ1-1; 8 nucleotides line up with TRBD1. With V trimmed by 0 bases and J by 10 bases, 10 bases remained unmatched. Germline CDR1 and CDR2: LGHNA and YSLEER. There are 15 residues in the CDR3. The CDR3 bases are TGCGCCAGCAGCCAAGAAGGAGGACAGGACAGGGCAGCTTTCTTT. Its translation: CASSQEGGQDRAAFF.

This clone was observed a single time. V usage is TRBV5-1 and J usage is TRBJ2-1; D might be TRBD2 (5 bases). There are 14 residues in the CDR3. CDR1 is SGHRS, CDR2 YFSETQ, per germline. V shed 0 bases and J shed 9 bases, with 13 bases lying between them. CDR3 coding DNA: TGCGCCAGCAGCTTGGCGGCAGGAGGTTTTGAGCAGTTCTTC. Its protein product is CASSLAAGGFEQFF.

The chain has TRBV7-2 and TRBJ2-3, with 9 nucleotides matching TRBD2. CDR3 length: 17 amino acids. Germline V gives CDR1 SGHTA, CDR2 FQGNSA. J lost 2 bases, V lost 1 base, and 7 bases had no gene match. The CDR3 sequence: CASSLGGTSYFTDTQYF. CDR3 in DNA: TGTGCCAGCAGCTTAGGGGGGACTAGCTACTTCACAGATACGCAGTATTTT.

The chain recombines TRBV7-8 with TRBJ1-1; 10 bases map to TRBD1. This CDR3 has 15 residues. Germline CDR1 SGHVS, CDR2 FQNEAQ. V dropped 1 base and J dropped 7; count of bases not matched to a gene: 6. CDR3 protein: CASSLGGQGLGEAFF. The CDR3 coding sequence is TGTGCCAGCAGCTTAGGGGGACAGGGGCTCGGTGAAGCTTTCTTT.

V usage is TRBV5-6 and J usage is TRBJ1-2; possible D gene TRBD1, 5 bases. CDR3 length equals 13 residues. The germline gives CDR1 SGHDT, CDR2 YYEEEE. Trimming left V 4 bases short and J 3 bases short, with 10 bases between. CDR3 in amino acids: CASSAAQDYGYTF. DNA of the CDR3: TGTGCCAGCAGCGCCGCACAGGACTATGGCTACACCTTC. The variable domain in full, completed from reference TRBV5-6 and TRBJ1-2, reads DAGVTQSPTHLIKTRGQQVTLRCSPKSGHDTVSWYQQALGQGPQFIFQYYEEEERQRGNFPDRFSGHQFPNYSSELNVNALLLGDSALYLCASSAAQDYGYTFGSGTRLTVV.

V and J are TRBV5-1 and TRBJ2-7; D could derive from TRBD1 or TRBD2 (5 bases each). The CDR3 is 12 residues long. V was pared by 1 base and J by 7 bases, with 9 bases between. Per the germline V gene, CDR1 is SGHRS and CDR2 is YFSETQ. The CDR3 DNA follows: TGCGCCAGCAGCTTGCCAGGGAGAGAGCAGTACTTC. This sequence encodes CASSLPGREQYF.

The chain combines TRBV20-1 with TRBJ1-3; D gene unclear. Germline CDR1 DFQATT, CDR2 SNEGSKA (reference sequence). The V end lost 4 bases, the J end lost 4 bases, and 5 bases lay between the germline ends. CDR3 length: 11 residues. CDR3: CSATEGNTIYF. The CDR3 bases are TGCAGTGCTACAGAAGGAAACACCATATATTTT.

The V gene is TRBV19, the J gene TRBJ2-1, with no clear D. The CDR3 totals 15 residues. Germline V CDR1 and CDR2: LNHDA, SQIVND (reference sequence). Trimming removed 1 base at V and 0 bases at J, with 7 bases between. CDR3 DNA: TGTGCCAGTAGTATAGTGCAGAGCTCCTACAATGAGCAGTTCTTC. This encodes CASSIVQSSYNEQFF.

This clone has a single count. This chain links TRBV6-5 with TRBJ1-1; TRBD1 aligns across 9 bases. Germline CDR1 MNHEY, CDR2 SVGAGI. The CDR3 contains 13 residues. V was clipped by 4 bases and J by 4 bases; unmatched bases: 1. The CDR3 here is CASSWTGATEAFF. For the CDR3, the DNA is TGTGCCAGCAGTTGGACAGGGGCCACTGAAGCTTTCTTT.

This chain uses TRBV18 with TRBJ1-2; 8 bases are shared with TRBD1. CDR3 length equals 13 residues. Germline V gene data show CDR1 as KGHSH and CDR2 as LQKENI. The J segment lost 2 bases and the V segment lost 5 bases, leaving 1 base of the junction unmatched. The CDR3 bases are TGTGCCAGCTCAAGGACAGGGAACTATGGCTACACCTTC. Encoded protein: CASSRTGNYGYTF.

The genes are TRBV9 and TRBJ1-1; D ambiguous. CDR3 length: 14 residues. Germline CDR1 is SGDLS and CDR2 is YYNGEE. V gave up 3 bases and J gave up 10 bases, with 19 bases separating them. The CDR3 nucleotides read TGTGCCAGCAGCGCGACGGGCACAGAAAAAACAGCTTTCTTT. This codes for CASSATGTEKTAFF.

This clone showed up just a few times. The CDR3 bases are TGTGCCAGCAGTTCCCACAGGGACCAAGAGACCCAGTACTTC. Protein: CASSSHRDQETQYF. The rearrangement joins TRBV6-6 to TRBJ2-5; D perhaps matches TRBD1 (6 bases). The V gene lost 4 bases and the J gene lost 0 bases, with 9 bases spanning the gap. This CDR3 spans 14 amino acids. Germline V gene lookup returns CDR1 MNHNY and CDR2 SVGAGI (reference sequence).

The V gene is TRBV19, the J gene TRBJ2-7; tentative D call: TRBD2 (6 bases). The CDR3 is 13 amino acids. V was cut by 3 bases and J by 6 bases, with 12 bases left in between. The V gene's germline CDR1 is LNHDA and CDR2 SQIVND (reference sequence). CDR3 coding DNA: TGTGCCAGTAGTATTCCGGGGGTGGGCGAGCAGTACTTC. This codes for CASSIPGVGEQYF.

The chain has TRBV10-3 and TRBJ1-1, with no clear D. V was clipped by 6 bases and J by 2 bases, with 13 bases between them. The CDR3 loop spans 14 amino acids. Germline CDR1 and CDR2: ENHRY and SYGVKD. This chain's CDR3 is CAISHPAGNTEAFF. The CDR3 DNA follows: TGTGCCATCAGCCACCCCGCGGGTAACACTGAAGCTTTCTTT.

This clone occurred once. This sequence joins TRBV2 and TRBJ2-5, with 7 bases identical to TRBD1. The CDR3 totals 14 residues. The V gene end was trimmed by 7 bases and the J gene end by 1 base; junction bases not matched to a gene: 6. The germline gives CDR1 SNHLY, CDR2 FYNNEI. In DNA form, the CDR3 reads TGTGCCAGCATGCGGACAGGACCCCAAGAGACCCAGTACTTC. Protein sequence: CASMRTGPQETQYF.

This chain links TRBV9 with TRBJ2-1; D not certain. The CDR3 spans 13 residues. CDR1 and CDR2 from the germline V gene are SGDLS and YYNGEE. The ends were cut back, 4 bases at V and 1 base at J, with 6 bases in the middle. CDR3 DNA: TGTGCCAGCAGCCCCGGGTCCTACAATGAGCAGTTCTTC. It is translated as CASSPGSYNEQFF.